This TCR beta chain originates from a study of cytomegalovirus exposure and HLA in healthy donors. Overall study results and limits: Specificity for CMV antigens was confirmed in vitro for three of the CMV-associated chains. The authors listed 164 TCR beta chains as cytomegalovirus-associated. Subsequent analysis found a tendency for first-cohort TCR clusters to co-occur within the 95 to 150 validation repertoires. Whilst most TCR sequences proved rare, a subset of public TCRs occurred across many donors.

To note about this clone: Its target is unknown.

V trimming: 0 bases; J trimming: 0 bases; junction bases outside the gene matches: 3. Per the germline V gene, CDR1 is SGHDT and CDR2 is YYEEEE. The CDR3 spans 15 residues. The assay was immunoSEQ multiplex PCR, and TCRdb's table has in-frame clones only and misses some. The sample holds over 35,000 clones, 90% to 95% seen once. The chain links TRBV5-6 to TRBJ2-7; 7 nucleotides match TRBD1. Specimen: PBMCs. This receptor was obtained from a man younger than 35 in good health and CMV-seronegative. The CDR3 DNA reads as TGTGCCAGCAGCTTGGGACAGGGCGGCTCCTACGAGCAGTACTTC. Its translation: CASSLGQGGSYEQYF. The full variable domain, in which reference TRBV5-6 and TRBJ2-7 provide the parts outside the CDR3, is DAGVTQSPTHLIKTRGQQVTLRCSPKSGHDTVSWYQQALGQGPQFIFQYYEEEERQRGNFPDRFSGHQFPNYSSELNVNALLLGDSALYLCASSLGQGGSYEQYFGPGTRLTVT.